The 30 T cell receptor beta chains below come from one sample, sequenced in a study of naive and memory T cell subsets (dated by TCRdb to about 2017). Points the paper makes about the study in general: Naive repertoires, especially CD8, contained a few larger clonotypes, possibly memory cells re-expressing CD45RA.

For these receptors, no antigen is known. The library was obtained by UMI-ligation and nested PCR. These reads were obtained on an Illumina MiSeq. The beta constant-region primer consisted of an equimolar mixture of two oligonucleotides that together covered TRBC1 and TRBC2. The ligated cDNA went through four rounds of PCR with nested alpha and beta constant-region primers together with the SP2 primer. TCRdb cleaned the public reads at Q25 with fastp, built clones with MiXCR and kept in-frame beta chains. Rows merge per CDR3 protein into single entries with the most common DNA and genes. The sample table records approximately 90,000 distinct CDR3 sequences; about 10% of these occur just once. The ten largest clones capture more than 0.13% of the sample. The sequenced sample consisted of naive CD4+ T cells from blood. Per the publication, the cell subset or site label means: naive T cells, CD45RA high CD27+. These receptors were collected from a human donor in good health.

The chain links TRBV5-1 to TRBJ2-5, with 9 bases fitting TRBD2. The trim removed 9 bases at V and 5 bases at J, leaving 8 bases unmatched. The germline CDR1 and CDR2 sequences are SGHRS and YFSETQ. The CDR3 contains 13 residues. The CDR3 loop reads CATRTSAVETQYF. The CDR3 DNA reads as TGCGCCACCCGGACTAGCGCGGTCGAGACCCAGTACTTC.

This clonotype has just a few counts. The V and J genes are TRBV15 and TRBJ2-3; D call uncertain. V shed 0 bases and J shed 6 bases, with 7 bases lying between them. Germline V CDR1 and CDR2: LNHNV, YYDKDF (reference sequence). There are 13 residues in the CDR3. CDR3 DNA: TGTGCCACCAGCAGAGATGCGCCTGATACGCAGTATTTT. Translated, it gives CATSRDAPDTQYF.

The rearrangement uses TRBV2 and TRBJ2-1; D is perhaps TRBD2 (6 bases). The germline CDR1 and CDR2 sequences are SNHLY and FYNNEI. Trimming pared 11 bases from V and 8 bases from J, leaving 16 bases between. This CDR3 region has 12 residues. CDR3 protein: CAGGGTGDEQFF. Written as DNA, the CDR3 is TGTGCCGGAGGCGGGACGGGCGATGAGCAGTTCTTC.

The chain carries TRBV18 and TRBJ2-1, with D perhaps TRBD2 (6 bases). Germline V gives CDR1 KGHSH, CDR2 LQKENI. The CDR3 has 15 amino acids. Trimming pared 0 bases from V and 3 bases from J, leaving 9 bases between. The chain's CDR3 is CASSPPPTSYNEQFF. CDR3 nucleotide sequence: TGTGCCAGCTCACCACCTCCGACTAGCTACAATGAGCAGTTCTTC.

This CDR3 reads CASSPRPDQGWTEAFF. CDR3 coding DNA: TGTGCCAGCTCACCACGGCCGGATCAGGGTTGGACTGAAGCTTTCTTT. V usage is TRBV18 and J usage is TRBJ1-1; the D gene is possibly TRBD1 (5 bases). Germline V gene lookup returns CDR1 KGHSH and CDR2 LQKENI. The CDR3 has 16 amino acids. V was shortened by 1 base and J by 5 bases, with 17 bases between the two germline ends.

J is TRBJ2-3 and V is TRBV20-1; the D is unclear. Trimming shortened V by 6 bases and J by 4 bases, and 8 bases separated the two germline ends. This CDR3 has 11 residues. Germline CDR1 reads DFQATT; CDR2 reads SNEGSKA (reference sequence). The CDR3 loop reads CSAPGSDTQYF. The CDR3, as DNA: TGCAGTGCCCCTGGGTCAGATACGCAGTATTTT.

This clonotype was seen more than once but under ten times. The CDR3 DNA sequence: TGTGCCTGGACGGGCGGGAGAGTGGACGAGCAGTACTTC. This gives the protein CAWTGGRVDEQYF. The rearrangement uses TRBV30 and TRBJ2-7, with 7 bases fitting TRBD2. The germline V gene encodes CDR1 GTSNPN and CDR2 SVGIG (reference sequence). This CDR3 has 13 amino acids. V lost 4 bases and J lost 5; bases outside the gene matches: 8. The full variable domain, with the rest looked up from reference TRBV30 and TRBJ2-7, is SQTIHQWPATLVQPVGSPLSLECTVEGTSNPNLYWYRQAAGRGLQLLFYSVGIGQISSEVPQNLSASRPQDRQFILSSKKLLLSDSGFYLCAWTGGRVDEQYFGPGTRLTVT.

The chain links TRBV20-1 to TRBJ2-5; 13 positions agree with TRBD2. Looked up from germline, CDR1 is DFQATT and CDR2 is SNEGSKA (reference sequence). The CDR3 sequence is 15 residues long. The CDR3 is CAVRIGLAGEETQYF. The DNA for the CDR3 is TGCGCCGTCCGCATCGGACTAGCGGGAGAAGAGACCCAGTACTTC.

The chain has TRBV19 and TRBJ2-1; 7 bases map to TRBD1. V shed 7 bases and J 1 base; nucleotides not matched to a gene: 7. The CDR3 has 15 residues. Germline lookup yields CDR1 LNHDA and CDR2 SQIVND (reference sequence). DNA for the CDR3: TGTGCCAGTACGACAGGGACAAGGTCCTACAATGAGCAGTTCTTC. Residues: CASTTGTRSYNEQFF.

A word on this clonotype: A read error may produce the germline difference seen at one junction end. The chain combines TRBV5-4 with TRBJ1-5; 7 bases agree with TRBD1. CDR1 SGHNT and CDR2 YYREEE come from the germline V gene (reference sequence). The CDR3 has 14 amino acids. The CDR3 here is CASSSGGANQPQNF. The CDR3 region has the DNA TGTGCCAGCAGCTCAGGGGGTGCGAATCAGCCCCAGAATTTT.

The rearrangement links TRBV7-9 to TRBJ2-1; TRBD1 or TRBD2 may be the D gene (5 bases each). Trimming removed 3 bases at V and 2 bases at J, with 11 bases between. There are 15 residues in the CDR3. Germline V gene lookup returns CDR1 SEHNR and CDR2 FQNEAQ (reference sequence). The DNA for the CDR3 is TGTGCCAGCAGCTTTCAAGGGGACCCCTACAATGAGCAGTTCTTC. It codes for CASSFQGDPYNEQFF.

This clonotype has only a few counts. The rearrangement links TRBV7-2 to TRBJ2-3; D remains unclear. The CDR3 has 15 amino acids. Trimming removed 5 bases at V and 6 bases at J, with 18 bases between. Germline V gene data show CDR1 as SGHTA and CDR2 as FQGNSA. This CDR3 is CASSPKASSGDTQYF. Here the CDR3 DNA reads TGTGCCAGCAGCCCTAAGGCGTCTTCAGGCGATACGCAGTATTTT.

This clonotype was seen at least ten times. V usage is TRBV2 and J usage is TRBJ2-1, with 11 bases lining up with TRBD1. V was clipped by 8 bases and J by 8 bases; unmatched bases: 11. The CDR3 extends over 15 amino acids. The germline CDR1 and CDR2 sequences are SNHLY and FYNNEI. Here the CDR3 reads CASYSRDRGNDEQFF. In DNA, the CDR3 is TGTGCCAGCTATTCCCGGGACAGGGGGAACGATGAGCAGTTCTTC. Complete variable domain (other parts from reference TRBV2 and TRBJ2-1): EPEVTQTPSHQVTQMGQEVILRCVPISNHLYFYWYRQILGQKVEFLVSFYNNEISEKSEIFDDQFSVERPDGSNFTLKIRSTKLEDSAMYFCASYSRDRGNDEQFFGPGTRLTVL.

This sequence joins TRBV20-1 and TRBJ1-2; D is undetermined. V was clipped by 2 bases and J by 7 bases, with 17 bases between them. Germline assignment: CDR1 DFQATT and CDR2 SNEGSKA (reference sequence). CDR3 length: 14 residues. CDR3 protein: CSARPVSGVVGYTF. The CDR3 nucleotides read TGCAGTGCTAGACCAGTTAGTGGGGTCGTTGGCTACACCTTC.

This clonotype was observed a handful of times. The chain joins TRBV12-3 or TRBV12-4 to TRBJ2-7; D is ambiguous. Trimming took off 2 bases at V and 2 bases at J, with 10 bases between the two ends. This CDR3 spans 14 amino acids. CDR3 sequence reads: CASSLSYGTYEQYF. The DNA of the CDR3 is TGTGCCAGCAGTTTAAGCTACGGAACCTACGAGCAGTACTTC.

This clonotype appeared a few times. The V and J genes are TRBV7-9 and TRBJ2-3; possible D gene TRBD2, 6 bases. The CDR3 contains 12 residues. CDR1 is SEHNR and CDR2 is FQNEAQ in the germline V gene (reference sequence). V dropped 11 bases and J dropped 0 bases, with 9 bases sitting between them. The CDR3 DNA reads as TGTGCCCAGCGGGCTAGCACAGATACGCAGTATTTT. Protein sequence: CAQRASTDTQYF.

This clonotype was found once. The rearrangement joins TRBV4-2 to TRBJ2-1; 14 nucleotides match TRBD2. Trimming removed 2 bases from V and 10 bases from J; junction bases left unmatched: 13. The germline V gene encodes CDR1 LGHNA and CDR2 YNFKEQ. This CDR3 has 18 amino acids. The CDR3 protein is CASSQRSKWTSGGPEQFF. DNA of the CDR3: TGTGCCAGCAGCCAAAGATCGAAATGGACTAGCGGGGGGCCGGAGCAGTTCTTC.

The CDR3 region is CASSPGQGTDTQYF. CDR3 coding DNA: TGTGCCAGCAGCCCAGGACAGGGAACAGATACGCAGTATTTT. This chain links TRBV7-3 with TRBJ2-3, with 8 bases fitting TRBD1. V lost 5 bases to trimming and J lost 3 bases; unmatched junction nucleotides: 4. Germline CDR1 is SGHTA and CDR2 is FQGTGA. The CDR3 loop spans 14 amino acids.

CDR3 in amino acids: CASSPSGGSTDTQYF. CDR3 in DNA: TGTGCCAGCTCACCATCGGGGGGAAGCACAGATACGCAGTATTTT. The chain uses TRBV18 and TRBJ2-3, with 7 positions matching TRBD2. Unmatched junction bases numbered 2, after V lost 2 bases and J lost 0 bases. Germline V gives CDR1 KGHSH, CDR2 LQKENI. This CDR3 spans 15 amino acids.

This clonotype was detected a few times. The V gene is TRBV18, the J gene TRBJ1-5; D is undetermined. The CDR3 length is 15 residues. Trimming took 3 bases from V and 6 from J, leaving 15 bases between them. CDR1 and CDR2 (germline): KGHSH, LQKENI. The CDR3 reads CASSPSGPGAQPQHF. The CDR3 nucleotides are TGTGCCAGCTCACCTTCCGGGCCCGGCGCTCAGCCCCAGCATTTT.

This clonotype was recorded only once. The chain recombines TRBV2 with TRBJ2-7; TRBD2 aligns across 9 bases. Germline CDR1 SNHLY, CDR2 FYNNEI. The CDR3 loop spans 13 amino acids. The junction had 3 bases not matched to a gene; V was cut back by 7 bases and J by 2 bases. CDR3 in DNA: TGTGCCAGCAAAACTAGCGGGCCCTACGAGCAGTACTTC. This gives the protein CASKTSGPYEQYF.

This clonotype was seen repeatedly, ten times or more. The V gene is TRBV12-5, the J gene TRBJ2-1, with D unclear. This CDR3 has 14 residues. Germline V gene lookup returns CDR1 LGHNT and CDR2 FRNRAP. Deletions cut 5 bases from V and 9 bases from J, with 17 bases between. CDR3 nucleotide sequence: TGTGCTAGTGGTCTTATCGAAAGGTGGAGTGAGCAGTTCTTC. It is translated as CASGLIERWSEQFF.

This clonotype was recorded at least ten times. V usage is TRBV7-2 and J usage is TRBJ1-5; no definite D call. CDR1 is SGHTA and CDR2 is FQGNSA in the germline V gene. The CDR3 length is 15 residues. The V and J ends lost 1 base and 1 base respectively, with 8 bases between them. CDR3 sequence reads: CASSLDPGSNQPQHF. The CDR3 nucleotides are TGTGCCAGCAGCTTAGATCCGGGGAGCAATCAGCCCCAGCATTTT.

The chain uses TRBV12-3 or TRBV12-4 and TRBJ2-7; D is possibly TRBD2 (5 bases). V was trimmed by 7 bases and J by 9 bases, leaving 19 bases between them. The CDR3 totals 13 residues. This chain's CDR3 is CASTRGWENVQYF. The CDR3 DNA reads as TGTGCCAGCACCCGTGGGTGGGAGAATGTGCAGTACTTC.

CDR3 loop: CASSQDRGAGTDTQYF. The DNA of the CDR3 is TGCGCCAGCAGCCAAGATCGAGGAGCGGGCACAGATACGCAGTATTTT. The gene calls are TRBV4-1 and TRBJ2-3; TRBD2 might be the D (5 bases). Trimming shortened V by 0 bases and J by 1 base, and 11 bases separated the two germline ends. This CDR3 has 16 residues. The germline CDR1 and CDR2 sequences are MGHRA and YSYEKL.

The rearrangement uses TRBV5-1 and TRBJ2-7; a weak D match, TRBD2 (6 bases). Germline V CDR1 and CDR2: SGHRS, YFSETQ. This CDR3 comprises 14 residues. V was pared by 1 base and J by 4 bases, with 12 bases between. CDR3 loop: CASSLTAGKYEQYF. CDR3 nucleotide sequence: TGCGCCAGCAGCTTGACAGCGGGCAAATACGAGCAGTACTTC.

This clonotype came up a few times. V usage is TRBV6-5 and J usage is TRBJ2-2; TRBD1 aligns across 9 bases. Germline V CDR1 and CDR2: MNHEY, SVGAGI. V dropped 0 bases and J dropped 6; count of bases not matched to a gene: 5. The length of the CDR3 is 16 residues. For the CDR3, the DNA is TGTGCCAGCAGTTACTCGAGGGGACAGGGCGCCGGGGAGCTGTTTTTT. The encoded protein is CASSYSRGQGAGELFF.

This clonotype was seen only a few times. CDR3 nucleotide sequence: TGTGCCAGCAGGCGAGGACTAGCGGGAGGCGAGACCCAGTACTTC. The encoded protein is CASRRGLAGGETQYF. The chain joins TRBV12-3 or TRBV12-4 to TRBJ2-5; 14 bases line up with TRBD2. The J segment lost 5 bases and the V segment lost 6 bases, leaving 5 bases of the junction unmatched. The CDR3 contains 15 residues.

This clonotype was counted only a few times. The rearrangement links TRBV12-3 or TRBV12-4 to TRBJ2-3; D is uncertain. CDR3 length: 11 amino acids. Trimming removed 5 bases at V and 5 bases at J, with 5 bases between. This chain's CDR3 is CASSALDTQYF. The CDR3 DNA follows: TGTGCCAGCAGTGCCCTAGATACGCAGTATTTT.

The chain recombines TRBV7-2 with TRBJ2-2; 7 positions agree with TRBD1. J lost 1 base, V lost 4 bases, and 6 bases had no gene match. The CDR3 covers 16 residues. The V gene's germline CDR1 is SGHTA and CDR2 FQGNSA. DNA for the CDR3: TGTGCCAGCAGCTCAGGGACAGCTTTGAACACCGGGGAGCTGTTTTTT. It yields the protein CASSSGTALNTGELFF.